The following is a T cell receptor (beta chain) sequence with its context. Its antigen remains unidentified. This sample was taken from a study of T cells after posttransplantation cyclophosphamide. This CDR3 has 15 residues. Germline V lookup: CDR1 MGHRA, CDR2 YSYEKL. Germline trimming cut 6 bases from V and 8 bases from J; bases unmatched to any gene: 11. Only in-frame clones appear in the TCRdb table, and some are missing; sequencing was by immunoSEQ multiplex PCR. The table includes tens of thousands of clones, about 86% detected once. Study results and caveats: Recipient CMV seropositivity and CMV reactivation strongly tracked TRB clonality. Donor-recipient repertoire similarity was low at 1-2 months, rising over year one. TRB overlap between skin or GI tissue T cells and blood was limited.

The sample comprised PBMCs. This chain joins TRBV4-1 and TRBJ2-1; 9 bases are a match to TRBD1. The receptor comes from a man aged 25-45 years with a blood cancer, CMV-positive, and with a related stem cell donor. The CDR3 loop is CASSRPGTGTHEQFF. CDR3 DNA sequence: TGCGCCAGCAGTCGTCCCGGGACAGGGACCCATGAGCAGTTCTTC.